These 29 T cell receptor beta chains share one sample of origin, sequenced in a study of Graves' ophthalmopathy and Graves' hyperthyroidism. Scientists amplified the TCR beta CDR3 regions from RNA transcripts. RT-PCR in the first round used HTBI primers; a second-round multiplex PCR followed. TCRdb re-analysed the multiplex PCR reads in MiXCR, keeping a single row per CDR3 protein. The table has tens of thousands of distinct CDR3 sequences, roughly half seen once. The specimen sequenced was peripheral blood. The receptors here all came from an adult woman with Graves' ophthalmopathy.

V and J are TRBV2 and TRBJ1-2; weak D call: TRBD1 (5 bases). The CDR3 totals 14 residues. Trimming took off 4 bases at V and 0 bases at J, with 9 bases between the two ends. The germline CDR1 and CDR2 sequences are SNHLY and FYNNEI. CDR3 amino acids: CASSARDPNYGYTF. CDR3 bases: TGTGCCAGCAGTGCGAGGGACCCTAACTATGGCTACACCTTC.

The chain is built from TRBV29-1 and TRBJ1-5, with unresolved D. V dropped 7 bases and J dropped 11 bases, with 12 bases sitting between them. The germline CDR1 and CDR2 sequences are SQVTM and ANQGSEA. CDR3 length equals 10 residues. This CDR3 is CSAFQETQHF. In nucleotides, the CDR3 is TGCAGCGCTTTTCAAGAGACCCAGCATTTT.

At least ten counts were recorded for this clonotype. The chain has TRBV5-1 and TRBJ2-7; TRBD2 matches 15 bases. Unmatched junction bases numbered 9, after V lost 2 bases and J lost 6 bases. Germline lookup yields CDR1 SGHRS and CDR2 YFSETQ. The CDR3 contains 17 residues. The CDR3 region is CASSFGLAGGPVGEQYF. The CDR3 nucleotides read TGCGCCAGCAGCTTCGGACTAGCGGGAGGGCCGGTGGGCGAGCAGTACTTC.

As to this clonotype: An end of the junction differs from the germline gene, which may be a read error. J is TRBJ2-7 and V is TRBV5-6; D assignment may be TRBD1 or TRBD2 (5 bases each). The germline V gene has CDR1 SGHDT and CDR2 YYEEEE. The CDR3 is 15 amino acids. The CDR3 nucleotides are TGTGCCGGCAGCTTGGGACCAGCGGAGCTCTACGAGCAGTACTTC. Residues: CAGSLGPAELYEQYF.

CDR3: CASSQVGRTEETQYF. DNA of the CDR3: TGCGCCAGCAGCCAAGTAGGGCGAACTGAAGAGACCCAGTACTTC. This chain uses TRBV4-1 with TRBJ2-5; D unresolved. This CDR3 contains 15 residues. Germline CDR1 and CDR2: MGHRA and YSYEKL. V was cut by 1 base and J by 3 bases, with 12 bases left in between.

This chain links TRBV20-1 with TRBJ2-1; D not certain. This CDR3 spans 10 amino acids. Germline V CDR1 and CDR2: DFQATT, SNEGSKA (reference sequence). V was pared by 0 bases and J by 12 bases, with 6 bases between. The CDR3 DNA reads TGCAGTGCTAGAGATCTTGGGCAGTTCTTC. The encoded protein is CSARDLGQFF.

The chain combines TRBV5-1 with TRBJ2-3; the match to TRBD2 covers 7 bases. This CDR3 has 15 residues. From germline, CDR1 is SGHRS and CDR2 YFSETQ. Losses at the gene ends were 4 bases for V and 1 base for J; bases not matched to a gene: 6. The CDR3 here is CASSPLAGGTDTQYF. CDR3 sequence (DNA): TGCGCCAGCAGCCCTCTTGCGGGAGGCACAGATACGCAGTATTTT.

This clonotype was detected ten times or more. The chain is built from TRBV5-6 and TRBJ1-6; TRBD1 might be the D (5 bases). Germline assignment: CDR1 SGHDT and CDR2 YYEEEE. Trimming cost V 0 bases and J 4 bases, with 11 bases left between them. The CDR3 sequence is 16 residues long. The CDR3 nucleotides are TGTGCCAGCAGCTTGGCCGGCCAGGGATATAATTCACCCCTCCACTTT. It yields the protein CASSLAGQGYNSPLHF.

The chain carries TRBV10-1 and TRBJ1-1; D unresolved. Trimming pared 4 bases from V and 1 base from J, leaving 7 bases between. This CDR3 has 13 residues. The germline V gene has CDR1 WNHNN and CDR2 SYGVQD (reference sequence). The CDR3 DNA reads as TGCGCCAGCAGTGTGGGTAGGAACACTGAAGCTTTCTTT. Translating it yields CASSVGRNTEAFF.

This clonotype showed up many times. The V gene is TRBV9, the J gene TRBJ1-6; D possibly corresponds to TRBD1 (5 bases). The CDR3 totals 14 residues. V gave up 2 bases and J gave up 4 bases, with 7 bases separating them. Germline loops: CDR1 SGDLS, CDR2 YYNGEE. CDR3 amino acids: CASSVQGYNSPLHF. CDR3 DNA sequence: TGTGCCAGCAGCGTCCAGGGTTATAATTCACCCCTCCACTTT. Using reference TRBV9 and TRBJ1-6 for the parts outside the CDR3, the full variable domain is DSGVTQTPKHLITATGQRVTLRCSPRSGDLSVYWYQQSLDQGLQFLIQYYNGEERAKGNILERFSAQQFPDLHSELNLSSLELGDSALYFCASSVQGYNSPLHFGNGTRLTVT.

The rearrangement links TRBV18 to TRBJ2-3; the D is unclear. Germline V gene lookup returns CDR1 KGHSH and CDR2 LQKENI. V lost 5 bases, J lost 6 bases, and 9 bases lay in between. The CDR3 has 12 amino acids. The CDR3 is CASSESCDTQYF. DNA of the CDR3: TGTGCCAGCTCAGAATCTTGTGATACGCAGTATTTT.

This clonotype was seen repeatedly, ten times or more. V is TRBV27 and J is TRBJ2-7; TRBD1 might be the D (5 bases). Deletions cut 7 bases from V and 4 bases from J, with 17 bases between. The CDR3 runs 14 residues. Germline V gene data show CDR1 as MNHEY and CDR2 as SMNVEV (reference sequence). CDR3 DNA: TGTGCCAGCACCCCCCCAGGGAAGGCTTACGAGCAGTACTTC. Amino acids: CASTPPGKAYEQYF.

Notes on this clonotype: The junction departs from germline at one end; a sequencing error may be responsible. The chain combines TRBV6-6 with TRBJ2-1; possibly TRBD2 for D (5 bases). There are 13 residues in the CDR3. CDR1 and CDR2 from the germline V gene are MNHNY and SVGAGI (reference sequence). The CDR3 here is CVSSGRGSNEQFF. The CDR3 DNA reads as TGTGTCAGCAGTGGCAGAGGGAGCAATGAGCAGTTCTTC.

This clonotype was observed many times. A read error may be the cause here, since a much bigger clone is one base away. The CDR3 DNA follows: TGTGCCAGCAGTGGCCCTAGGGGCGGGAGCTACAATGAGCAGTCCTTC. This sequence encodes CASSGPRGGSYNEQSF. The V call is TRBV25-1, the J call TRBJ2-1; 7 bases line up with TRBD2. This CDR3 is built from 16 residues. CDR1 and CDR2 (germline): MGHDK, SYGVNS.

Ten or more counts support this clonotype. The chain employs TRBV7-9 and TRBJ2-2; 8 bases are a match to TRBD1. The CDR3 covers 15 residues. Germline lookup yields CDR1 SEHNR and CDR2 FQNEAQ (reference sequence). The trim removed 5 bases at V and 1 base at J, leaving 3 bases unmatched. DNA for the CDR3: TGTGCCAGCAGCCTTGGGACAGGGAACACCGGGGAGCTGTTTTTT. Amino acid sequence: CASSLGTGNTGELFF.

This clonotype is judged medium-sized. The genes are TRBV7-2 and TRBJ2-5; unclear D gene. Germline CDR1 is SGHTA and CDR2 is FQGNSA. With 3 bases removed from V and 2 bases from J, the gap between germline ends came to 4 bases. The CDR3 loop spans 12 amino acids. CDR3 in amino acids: CASSFLQETQYF. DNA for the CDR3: TGTGCCAGCAGCTTCTTGCAAGAGACCCAGTACTTC.

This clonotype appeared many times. CDR3 in DNA: TGCAGTGCCGCGGACAATGAGCAGTTCTTC. Translated, it gives CSAADNEQFF. The chain couples TRBV20-1 to TRBJ2-1; D unresolved. Per the germline V gene, CDR1 is DFQATT and CDR2 is SNEGSKA (reference sequence). This CDR3 contains 10 residues. V was clipped by 6 bases and J by 5 bases, with 5 bases between them.

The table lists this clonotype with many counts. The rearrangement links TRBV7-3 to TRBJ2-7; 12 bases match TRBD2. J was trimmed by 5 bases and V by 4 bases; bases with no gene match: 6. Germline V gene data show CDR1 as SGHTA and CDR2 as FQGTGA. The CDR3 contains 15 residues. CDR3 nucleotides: TGTGCCAGCAGCTCGTCGACTAGCGGGAGCGACGAGCAGTACTTC. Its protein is CASSSSTSGSDEQYF.

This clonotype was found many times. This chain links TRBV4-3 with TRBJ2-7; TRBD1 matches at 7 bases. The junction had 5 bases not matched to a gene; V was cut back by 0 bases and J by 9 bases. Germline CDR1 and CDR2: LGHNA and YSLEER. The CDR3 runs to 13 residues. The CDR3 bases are TGCGCCAGCAGCCAAGAAGGGGGCAGCGGGCAGTACTTC. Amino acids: CASSQEGGSGQYF.

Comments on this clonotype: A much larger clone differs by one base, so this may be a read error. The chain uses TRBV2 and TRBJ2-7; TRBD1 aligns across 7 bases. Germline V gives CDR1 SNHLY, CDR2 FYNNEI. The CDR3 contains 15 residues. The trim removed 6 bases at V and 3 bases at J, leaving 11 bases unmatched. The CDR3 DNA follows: TGTGCCAGCAGAAGTTCCGGGTCAGGGGGCTACGAGCAGTACTTC. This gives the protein CASRSSGSGGYEQYF.

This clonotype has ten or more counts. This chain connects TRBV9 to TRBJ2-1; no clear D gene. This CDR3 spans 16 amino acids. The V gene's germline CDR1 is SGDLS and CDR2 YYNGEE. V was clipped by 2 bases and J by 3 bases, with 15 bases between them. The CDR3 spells CASSVGSQAYYNEQFF. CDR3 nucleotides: TGTGCCAGCAGCGTCGGTAGCCAAGCTTACTACAATGAGCAGTTCTTC.

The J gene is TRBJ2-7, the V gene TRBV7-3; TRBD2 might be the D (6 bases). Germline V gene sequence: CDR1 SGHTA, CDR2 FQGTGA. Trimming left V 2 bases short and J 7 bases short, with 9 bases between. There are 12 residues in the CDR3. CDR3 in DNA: TGTGCCAGCAGCTTATGGGCGGGAGAGCAGTACTTC. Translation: CASSLWAGEQYF.

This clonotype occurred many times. CDR3 amino acids: CSAKDSLAVPSYEQYF. CDR3 DNA sequence: TGCAGTGCTAAAGATTCACTAGCGGTCCCCTCCTACGAGCAGTACTTC. The gene calls are TRBV20-1 and TRBJ2-7; TRBD2 agrees at 8 bases. Trimming at V came to 4 bases and at J to 0 bases, leaving 11 bases not matched to a gene. CDR1 and CDR2 from the germline V gene are DFQATT and SNEGSKA (reference sequence). The CDR3 covers 16 residues.

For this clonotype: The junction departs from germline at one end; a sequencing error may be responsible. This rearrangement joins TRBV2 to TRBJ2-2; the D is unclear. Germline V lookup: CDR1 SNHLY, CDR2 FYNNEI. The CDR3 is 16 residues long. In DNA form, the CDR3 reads TGTACCAGCAGTGAAGGGCGGAGCGCGAACACCGGTGAGCTGTTTTTT. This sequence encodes CTSSEGRSANTGELFF.

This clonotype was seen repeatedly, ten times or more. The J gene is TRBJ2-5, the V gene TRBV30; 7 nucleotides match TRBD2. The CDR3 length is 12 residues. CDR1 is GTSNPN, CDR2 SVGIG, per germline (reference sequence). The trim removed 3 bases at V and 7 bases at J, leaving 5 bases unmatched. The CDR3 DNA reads TGTGCCTGGAGGTCGGGAGGTGGGACCCAGTACTTC. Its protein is CAWRSGGGTQYF.

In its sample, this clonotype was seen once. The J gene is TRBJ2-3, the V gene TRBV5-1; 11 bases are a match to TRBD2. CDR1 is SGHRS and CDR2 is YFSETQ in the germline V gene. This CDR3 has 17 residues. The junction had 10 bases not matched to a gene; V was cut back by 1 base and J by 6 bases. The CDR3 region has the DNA TGCGCCAGCAGCTTGTTTCTAGCGGGAGGACCCACCGATACGCAGTATTTT. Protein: CASSLFLAGGPTDTQYF. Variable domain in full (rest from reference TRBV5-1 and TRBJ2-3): KAGVTQTPRYLIKTRGQQVTLSCSPISGHRSVSWYQQTPGQGLQFLFEYFSETQRNKGNFPGRFSGRQFSNSRSEMNVSTLELGDSALYLCASSLFLAGGPTDTQYFGPGTRLTVL.

The CDR3 here is CASSYSRDTIYF. The CDR3 DNA sequence: TGTGCCAGCAGTTACTCGCGGGACACCATATATTTT. This chain uses TRBV6-6 with TRBJ1-3; D uncertain. CDR1 is MNHNY, CDR2 SVGAGI, per germline (reference sequence). The CDR3 spans 12 residues. V was shortened by 0 bases and J by 8 bases, with 5 bases between the two germline ends.

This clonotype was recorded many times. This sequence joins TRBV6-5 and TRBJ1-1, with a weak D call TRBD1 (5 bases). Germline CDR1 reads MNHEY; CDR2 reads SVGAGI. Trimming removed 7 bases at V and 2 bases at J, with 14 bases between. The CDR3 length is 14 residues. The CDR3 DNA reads TGTGCCAGCACCCGGCCGGGACCTAACACTGAAGCTTTCTTT. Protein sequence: CASTRPGPNTEAFF.

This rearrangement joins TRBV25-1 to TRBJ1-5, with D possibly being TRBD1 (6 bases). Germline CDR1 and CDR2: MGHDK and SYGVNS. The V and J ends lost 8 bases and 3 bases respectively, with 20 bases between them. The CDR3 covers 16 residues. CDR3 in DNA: TGTGCCAGCGGAGGAGGGGGTCAGGGAAACAATCAGCCCCAGCATTTT. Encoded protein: CASGGGGQGNNQPQHF.